A selection of T cell receptor beta chains follows, all from one sample in a study of CD8 T cells in Susac syndrome. TCRdb redid the calling of the immunoSEQ multiplex PCR reads with MiXCR, one entry per CDR3 protein. In the table there are about 130,000 distinct CDR3 sequences, around 94% of which are singletons. Material for sequencing was CD8+ T cells from PBMCs. These TCRs come from a human donor with Susac syndrome. The CDR3 runs from the conserved cysteine through the conserved F or W. D genes are given only for firm matches. Clone size, where shown, is once, few, many, or a class for clones that have expanded.

j_call cdr3_length v_call d_call clone_size cdr3_aa cdr3_nt
TRBJ1-2 14 TRBV14 TRBD1 once CASSPGTGAYGYTF TGTGCCAGCAGCCCCGGGACAGGGGCGTATGGCTACACCTTC
TRBJ2-1 15 TRBV20-1 - - CSARTLAEFYNEQFF TGCAGTGCTAGGACCTTGGCGGAGTTCTACAATGAGCAGTTCTTC
TRBJ2-2 11 TRBV12-3/TRBV12-4 - few CASRTTGELFF TGTGCCAGCAGGACAACCGGGGAGCTGTTTTTT
TRBJ2-3 15 TRBV6-5 TRBD1 - CATNSGFGTADTQYF TGTGCCACTAACTCCGGGTTCGGGACAGCAGATACGCAGTATTTT
TRBJ2-1 14 TRBV3-1 - - CASSQVRGSNEQFF TGTGCCAGCAGCCAAGTCCGAGGTTCCAATGAGCAGTTCTTC
TRBJ1-6 18 TRBV3-1 - - CASSQDRTFPSYNSPLHF TGTGCCAGCAGCCAAGATCGGACATTTCCATCCTATAATTCACCCCTCCACTTT
TRBJ1-1 11 TRBV2 - few CASRGGTEAFF TGTGCCAGCAGGGGTGGGACTGAAGCTTTCTTT
TRBJ1-5 15 TRBV30 - - CAWSVKGLTNQPQHF TGTGCCTGGAGTGTCAAGGGCCTCACCAATCAGCCCCAGCATTTT
TRBJ1-6 16 TRBV28 - - CASSYILGIYNSPLHF TGTGCCAGCAGTTATATCCTGGGAATCTATAATTCACCCCTCCACTTT
TRBJ2-3 12 TRBV7-9 - - CASRNLEDTQYF TGTGCCAGCAGGAACTTGGAAGATACGCAGTATTTT
TRBJ2-7 14 TRBV2 - - CASSGDYWDDEQYF TGTGCCAGCAGTGGGGATTACTGGGACGACGAGCAGTACTTC
TRBJ2-6 17 TRBV6-1 TRBD1 - CASSRSRQGSGANVLTF TGTGCCAGCAGTCGAAGTCGACAGGGGTCTGGGGCCAACGTCCTGACTTTC
TRBJ1-5 15 TRBV12-3/TRBV12-4 TRBD1 - CASSRYGQGDQPQHF TGTGCCAGCAGCCGATACGGACAGGGTGATCAGCCCCAGCATTTT
TRBJ2-3 16 TRBV20-1 - - CSARDSFSGKGDTQYF TGCAGTGCTAGAGATTCGTTTTCAGGGAAGGGAGATACGCAGTATTTT
TRBJ1-2 15 TRBV7-2 - - CASSLRAAAPYGYTF TGTGCCAGCAGCTTAAGGGCGGCAGCTCCCTATGGCTACACCTTC
TRBJ2-5 14 TRBV3-1 - - CASSFQGPSETQYF TGTGCCAGCAGCTTTCAGGGGCCTTCGGAGACCCAGTACTTC
TRBJ1-2 15 TRBV7-9 - once CASSFGWPGQGGYTF TGTGCCAGCAGCTTTGGTTGGCCAGGGCAGGGCGGCTACACCTTC
TRBJ2-1 17 TRBV27 TRBD2 - CASSPDGTSAYHNEQFF TGTGCCAGCAGCCCGGACGGGACTAGTGCGTATCATAATGAGCAGTTCTTC
TRBJ2-1 13 TRBV4-1 - - CASSQAERGEQFF TGCGCCAGCAGCCAAGCTGAGCGAGGTGAGCAGTTCTTC
TRBJ2-1 16 TRBV9 TRBD2 - CASSVASGDPYNEQFF TGTGCCAGCAGCGTGGCTAGCGGGGATCCCTACAATGAGCAGTTCTTC
TRBJ2-5 14 TRBV7-2 - - CASSLGGGSETQYF TGTGCCAGCAGCTTAGGGGGAGGTAGCGAGACCCAGTACTTC
TRBJ1-4 15 TRBV2 - - CASSDPTVAGEKLFF TGTGCCAGCAGTGACCCCACCGTGGCGGGTGAAAAACTGTTTTTT
TRBJ2-3 17 TRBV6-2/TRBV6-3 TRBD2 - CASSFVIAGGGTDTQYF TGTGCCAGCAGTTTCGTCATCGCGGGAGGGGGCACAGATACGCAGTATTTT
TRBJ2-7 12 TRBV2 TRBD1 - CASEDRGDEQYF TGTGCCAGCGAAGACAGGGGGGACGAGCAGTACTTC
TRBJ2-5 14 TRBV24-1 - - CATSPTGEQETQYF TGTGCCACCAGTCCGACCGGGGAACAAGAGACCCAGTACTTC
TRBJ2-6 15 TRBV12-5 - - CASGLGVSGANVLTF TGTGCTAGTGGTTTGGGGGTATCTGGGGCCAACGTCCTGACTTTC
TRBJ1-3 14 TRBV29-1 - - CSVAGDLSGNTIYF TGCAGCGTCGCAGGGGATCTCTCTGGAAACACCATATATTTT
TRBJ2-1 17 TRBV6-1 - - CASSSRASSYSDNEQFF TGTGCCAGCAGCTCCCGGGCTAGCTCCTATAGCGACAATGAGCAGTTCTTC
TRBJ1-2 15 TRBV5-1 TRBD1 once CASSLVGTGRYGYTF TGCGCCAGCAGCTTGGTGGGGACAGGGCGCTATGGCTACACCTTC
TRBJ2-3 16 TRBV6-5 - - CASSYWGGGAEDTQYF TGTGCCAGCAGTTACTGGGGCGGGGGCGCGGAAGATACGCAGTATTTT
TRBJ2-7 16 TRBV5-1 - - CASSSLQGRYIYEQYF TGCGCCAGCAGCTCCCTACAGGGTCGATATATCTACGAGCAGTACTTC
TRBJ2-7 15 TRBV28 TRBD1 once CASSSRTGRSYEQYF TGTGCCAGCAGTTCCCGGACAGGGAGATCCTACGAGCAGTACTTC
TRBJ1-5 16 TRBV28 - once CASSLLQGGSNQPQHF TGTGCCAGCAGTTTACTACAGGGAGGTAGCAATCAGCCCCAGCATTTT
TRBJ1-6 14 TRBV20-1 - - CSASEGRDNSPLHF TGCAGTGCTAGCGAAGGGCGGGATAATTCACCCCTCCACTTT
TRBJ2-7 15 TRBV5-6 TRBD2 - CASSLRLAGVYEQYF TGTGCCAGCAGTCTCCGACTAGCGGGAGTCTACGAGCAGTACTTC
TRBJ2-1 16 TRBV2 TRBD2 - CASSGTSGKTYNEQFF TGTGCCAGCAGTGGGACTAGCGGAAAAACCTACAATGAGCAGTTCTTC
TRBJ2-2 16 TRBV3-1 - - CASSPEQGFNTGELFF TGTGCCAGCAGCCCCGAACAAGGGTTTAACACCGGGGAGCTGTTTTTT
TRBJ2-3 15 TRBV9 TRBD2 - CASSQSGGGTDTQYF TGTGCCAGCAGCCAAAGCGGGGGGGGGACAGATACGCAGTATTTT
TRBJ2-1 17 TRBV25-1 TRBD2 - CASSDSTSGSNIDEQFF TGTGCCAGCAGTGACTCGACTAGCGGGAGTAACATCGATGAGCAGTTCTTC
TRBJ1-1 13 TRBV7-9 - - CASRTAGSTEAFF TGTGCCAGCAGAACTGCGGGGAGCACTGAAGCTTTCTTT
TRBJ2-3 18 TRBV9 TRBD2 - CASSVADLAGGSTDTQYF TGTGCCAGCAGCGTGGCCGACTTAGCGGGGGGAAGCACAGATACGCAGTATTTT
TRBJ2-2 12 TRBV7-2 - - CASSGSSGELFF TGTGCCAGCAGCGGGAGTTCCGGGGAGCTGTTTTTT
TRBJ2-1 15 TRBV13 TRBD2 - CASSPRTSGNNEQFF TGTGCCAGCAGCCCCCGGACTAGCGGCAACAATGAGCAGTTCTTC
TRBJ1-4 14 TRBV27 - - CASSPQGMAEKLFF TGTGCCAGCAGCCCACAGGGAATGGCTGAAAAACTGTTTTTT